The 20 T cell receptor beta chains listed next were all sequenced from one sample in a study of T cell clonotyping in hematopoietic cell transplantation. Time point denoted: recipient sample about 28 days before transplant, after cytoreduction. The data were produced by immunoSEQ multiplex PCR, yet TCRdb's version contains in-frame clones alone and is incomplete. Of tens of thousands of clones listed, 90% to 96% are singletons. The input for sequencing was peripheral blood mononuclear cells, taken before stem cell transplant. The receptors originated from a woman aged 45-65 years with acute myeloid leukemia. Some clones in this sample may be carry-over from other donors' samples.

The chain uses TRBV11-2 and TRBJ2-7; 9 nucleotides align to TRBD2. V dropped 5 bases and J dropped 2; count of bases not matched to a gene: 10. From germline, CDR1 is SGHAT and CDR2 FQNNGV. This CDR3 has 16 residues. The CDR3 DNA sequence: TGTGCCAGCAGCCCGTATAGCGGGAGTGTTGCCTACGAGCAGTACTTC. It is translated as CASSPYSGSVAYEQYF.

V and J are TRBV27 and TRBJ1-5, with D unresolved. Germline CDR1 MNHEY, CDR2 SMNVEV (reference sequence). CDR3 size: 15 residues. The V gene lost 5 bases and the J gene lost 5 bases, with 16 bases spanning the gap. The CDR3: CASSPGRAADQPQHF. The CDR3 nucleotides read TGTGCCAGCAGTCCCGGACGGGCTGCGGATCAGCCCCAGCATTTT.

The chain is built from TRBV28 and TRBJ2-6; D gene uncertain. This CDR3 has 17 residues. Trimming stripped 2 bases from V and 1 base from J, with 12 bases between. Germline CDR1 reads MDHEN; CDR2 reads SYDVKM. Here the CDR3 DNA reads TGTGCCAGCAGTTTAGAAGGCCGCTCGTCTGGGGCCAACGTCCTGACTTTC. Its translation: CASSLEGRSSGANVLTF.

This clone came up once. This chain connects TRBV30 to TRBJ2-3; TRBD2 might be the D (6 bases). The CDR3 extends over 13 amino acids. Trimming left V 0 bases short and J 2 bases short, with 6 bases between. Germline-derived CDR1 and CDR2 are GTSNPN and SVGIG (reference sequence). The CDR3 nucleotides are TGTGCCTGGAGTGTACTAGCCACAGATACGCAGTATTTT. Translating it yields CAWSVLATDTQYF.

The V and J genes are TRBV6-5 and TRBJ1-1; maybe TRBD1 (5 bases). The CDR3 has 15 amino acids. The germline V gene has CDR1 MNHEY and CDR2 SVGAGI. V lost 2 bases, J lost 6 bases, and 16 bases lay in between. The CDR3 region is CASSYTWGRGAEAFF. As DNA, the CDR3 is TGTGCCAGCAGTTACACGTGGGGACGTGGGGCTGAAGCTTTCTTT.

This clone was counted a single time. The J gene is TRBJ2-2, the V gene TRBV5-1; no firm D call. Germline-derived CDR1 and CDR2 are SGHRS and YFSETQ. The ends were cut back, 5 bases at V and 2 bases at J, with 10 bases in the middle. The CDR3 runs 14 residues. Here the CDR3 DNA reads TGCGCCAGCAGTAACAACATTAACACCGGGGAGCTGTTTTTT. It yields the protein CASSNNINTGELFF.

The chain recombines TRBV7-9 with TRBJ2-5; TRBD2 agrees at 12 bases. V trimming: 3 bases; J trimming: 5 bases; junction bases outside the gene matches: 13. CDR1 is SEHNR and CDR2 is FQNEAQ in the germline V gene (reference sequence). The CDR3 has 18 residues. This CDR3 is CASSLVLAGGQREETQYF. The CDR3 DNA follows: TGTGCCAGCAGCTTGGTGCTAGCGGGGGGGCAGCGGGAGGAGACCCAGTACTTC.

The V call is TRBV5-1, the J call TRBJ1-5; D is uncertain. The CDR3 is 13 amino acids. Germline values: CDR1 SGHRS, CDR2 YFSETQ. V was clipped by 0 bases and J by 4 bases, with 5 bases between them. The CDR3 is CASSLDPNQPQHF. The DNA for the CDR3 is TGCGCCAGCAGCTTGGACCCAAATCAGCCCCAGCATTTT.

CDR3 sequence: CASSLPDRRVAFF. As DNA, the CDR3 is TGTGCCAGTAGTCTCCCGGACAGGCGGGTAGCTTTCTTT. The chain employs TRBV19 and TRBJ1-1, with 7 bases lining up with TRBD1. V trimming: 5 bases; J trimming: 10 bases; junction bases outside the gene matches: 10. Germline lookup yields CDR1 LNHDA and CDR2 SQIVND (reference sequence). The CDR3 runs 13 residues. The entire variable domain, with the rest obtained from reference TRBV19 and TRBJ1-1, is as follows: DGGITQSPKYLFRKEGQNVTLSCEQNLNHDAMYWYRQDPGQGLRLIYYSQIVNDFQKGDIAEGYSVSREKKESFPLTVTSAQKNPTAFYLCASSLPDRRVAFFGQGTRLTVV.

This sequence joins TRBV5-6 and TRBJ2-2, with D perhaps assigned TRBD1 or TRBD2 (5 bases each). Germline V CDR1 and CDR2: SGHDT, YYEEEE. Trimming left V 3 bases short and J 5 bases short, with 17 bases between. The CDR3 consists of 16 residues. CDR3 residues: CASSSRGQGATGELFF. As DNA, the CDR3 is TGTGCCAGCAGCTCAAGAGGGCAGGGCGCTACCGGGGAGCTGTTTTTT.

The rearrangement joins TRBV7-6 to TRBJ2-7; D unresolved. The CDR3 is made up of 13 amino acids. Germline V lookup: CDR1 SGHVS, CDR2 FNYEAQ. V lost 3 bases to trimming and J lost 2 bases, with 8 bases between them. This CDR3 reads CASSFGSPYEQYF. DNA of the CDR3: TGTGCCAGCAGCTTCGGCAGTCCCTACGAGCAGTACTTC.

The DNA for the CDR3 is TGTGCCAGCAGTTTAATACAGGGTTCAAACTATGGCTACACCTTC. This gives the protein CASSLIQGSNYGYTF. The chain combines TRBV27 with TRBJ1-2; possible D gene TRBD1, 6 bases. The CDR3 runs to 15 residues. Looked up from germline, CDR1 is MNHEY and CDR2 is SMNVEV (reference sequence). V lost 2 bases, J lost 2 bases, and 12 bases lay in between.

The table lists this clone with a few counts. The V gene is TRBV27, the J gene TRBJ2-7; possible D gene TRBD2, 6 bases. Trimming cost V 2 bases and J 3 bases, with 11 bases left between them. The CDR3 runs 14 residues. Germline V CDR1 and CDR2: MNHEY, SMNVEV (reference sequence). The CDR3 region has the DNA TGTGCCAGCAGTTTAGGTCAGCGGGTCTACGAGCAGTACTTC. As protein: CASSLGQRVYEQYF.

The rearrangement links TRBV5-1 to TRBJ2-5, with D perhaps being TRBD1 or TRBD2 (6 bases each). The V gene lost 3 bases and the J gene lost 4 bases, with 19 bases spanning the gap. The CDR3 has 16 residues. Per germline, CDR1 SGHRS and CDR2 YFSETQ. The CDR3 is CASSSLGGGRGETQYF. The CDR3 nucleotides are TGCGCCAGCAGCTCTCTCGGAGGGGGGCGGGGAGAGACCCAGTACTTC.

V is TRBV7-6 and J is TRBJ2-2, with unresolved D. There are 14 residues in the CDR3. The ends were cut back, 5 bases at V and 0 bases at J, with 7 bases in the middle. The germline gives CDR1 SGHVS, CDR2 FNYEAQ. The CDR3 DNA reads TGTGCCAGCAGCCATAGGGCGAACACCGGGGAGCTGTTTTTT. As protein: CASSHRANTGELFF.

This CDR3 reads CASSLDGYNEQFF. CDR3 bases: TGCGCCAGCAGCTTGGACGGTTACAATGAGCAGTTCTTC. The chain combines TRBV5-1 with TRBJ2-1, with D unresolved. V was clipped by 0 bases and J by 4 bases, with 5 bases between them. CDR1 and CDR2 from the germline V gene are SGHRS and YFSETQ. This CDR3 region has 13 residues.

The genes are TRBV4-2 and TRBJ2-5; 8 nucleotides match TRBD2. V gave up 1 base and J gave up 5 bases; unmatched junction bases: 6. Germline assignment: CDR1 LGHNA and CDR2 YNFKEQ. This CDR3 is built from 15 residues. The CDR3 is CASSQAGGPGETQYF. The DNA of the CDR3 is TGTGCCAGCAGCCAAGCGGGAGGGCCTGGTGAGACCCAGTACTTC.

The V gene is TRBV5-1, the J gene TRBJ2-7; TRBD2 matches at 13 bases. The germline V gene has CDR1 SGHRS and CDR2 YFSETQ. This CDR3 contains 15 residues. Trimming cost V 6 bases and J 3 bases; bases outside gene matches: 6. The CDR3 region has the DNA TGCGCCAGCAACGAAGGACTAGCGGGAGTCTACGAGCAGTACTTC. As protein: CASNEGLAGVYEQYF. Filled out from reference TRBV5-1 and TRBJ2-7, the complete variable domain reads KAGVTQTPRYLIKTRGQQVTLSCSPISGHRSVSWYQQTPGQGLQFLFEYFSETQRNKGNFPGRFSGRQFSNSRSEMNVSTLELGDSALYLCASNEGLAGVYEQYFGPGTRLTVT.

V and J are TRBV29-1 and TRBJ2-5, with unresolved D. Germline V gene data show CDR1 as SQVTM and CDR2 as ANQGSEA. The CDR3 is made up of 13 amino acids. V shed 7 bases and J shed 7 bases, with 19 bases lying between them. The CDR3 nucleotides read TGCAGCGCCCTCCCCCCGGGTCGGGCGACCCAGTACTTC. Residues: CSALPPGRATQYF.

The chain links TRBV6-5 to TRBJ2-2; possibly TRBD2 for D (6 bases). V was pared by 6 bases and J by 4 bases, with 15 bases between. In germline, CDR1 is MNHEY, CDR2 SVGAGI. The CDR3 totals 15 residues. The CDR3: CASSRESRVTGELFF. For the CDR3, the DNA is TGTGCCAGCAGCCGGGAGAGCCGGGTCACCGGGGAGCTGTTTTTT.